This T cell receptor (beta chain) was sequenced during a study of cytomegalovirus exposure and HLA in healthy donors. The CDR3 consists of 17 residues. Germline loops: CDR1 LNHDA, CDR2 SQIVND (reference sequence). Trimming left V 5 bases short and J 0 bases short, with 17 bases between. Overall study findings and caveats: The authors excluded some V segments, including TRBV6-2 and TRBV6-3, as indistinguishable. The presence/absence work took it that sequencing depth was about the same across donors.

The PCR ran on 60 Vbeta and 13 Jbeta primers. Using immunoSEQ multiplex PCR, the repertoire was profiled, and TCRdb retains in-frame clones only, with some absent. Of approximately 130,000 clones detected, around 77% appear once; the ten largest clones hold approximately 1.2%. Regarding this clone: The antigen remains unidentified.

The genes are TRBV19 and TRBJ1-5, with D possibly TRBD1 on 6 matching bases. The sample was PBMCs. The sequence came from a man aged 50 to 60 in good health and CMV-seronegative. This CDR3 reads CASSSGDTLSSNQPQHF. DNA for the CDR3: TGTGCCAGTAGTTCCGGGGACACATTAAGTAGCAATCAGCCCCAGCATTTT.